This TCR beta chain came from a study of T cells after yellow fever vaccination. As for the study in general: Fractions of low cell number were prepared using SMART-Seq v4 Ultra Low Input.

Points on this clonotype: Its antigen is not known.

Study conclusions and caveats: Most primary-vaccination clones recurred post-booster (approximately 96% CD4, 88% CD8).

There are 15 residues in the CDR3. The V and J ends lost 0 bases and 5 bases, in that order; junction bases with no gene match: 3. The germline gives CDR1 LNHDA, CDR2 SQIVND (reference sequence). TCR cDNA was made by 5'RACE template switching, adding a universal primer site and UMIs. TCRdb used MiXCR to reprocess the 5' RACE reads, holding one entry per CDR3 protein. The repertoire includes about 130,000 distinct CDR3 sequences, roughly 9% of them detected once, and roughly 43% sits in the top ten. The sample was CD8+ T cells sorted from PBMCs, taken on the day of the yellow fever booster vaccination. The chain combines TRBV19 with TRBJ2-7; 11 bases fit TRBD2. The source of this sequence is a man between 18 and 29 years old who received the YFV17D yellow fever vaccine. CDR3 amino acids: CASSIELAGANEQYF. The CDR3 DNA follows: TGTGCCAGTAGTATAGAACTAGCGGGGGCCAACGAGCAGTACTTC.